Listed here are 21 T cell receptor beta chains from one sample, sequenced in a study of CD8+ T cells in alopecia areata. RNA extraction was followed by reverse transcription into cDNA, which acted as the sequencing template. The repertoire was sequenced with immunoSEQ multiplex PCR; TCRdb's copy has only in-frame clones and lacks some. This sample has some 170,000 clones, with around 63% found just once. The sample in question was CD4+ T cells sorted from blood, obtained at week 0. The receptor set was obtained from a human donor with alopecia areata.

This rearrangement joins TRBV4-3 to TRBJ2-7, with 10 bases aligning to TRBD1. CDR3 length: 14 amino acids. Germline V gives CDR1 LGHNA, CDR2 YSLEER. J was trimmed by 5 bases and V by 4 bases; bases with no gene match: 5. Here the CDR3 DNA reads TGCGCCAGCAGCCTTGGGACAGGGGTTAACGAGCAGTACTTC. It specifies CASSLGTGVNEQYF.

CDR3 in DNA: TGTGCCATCAGTGACACAGGTTTCAATCAGCCCCAGCATTTT. The encoded protein is CAISDTGFNQPQHF. The chain links TRBV10-3 to TRBJ1-5, with D tentatively TRBD1 (5 bases). V was clipped by 3 bases and J by 3 bases, with 9 bases between them. Germline CDR1 and CDR2: ENHRY and SYGVKD. The CDR3 has 14 amino acids.

This chain links TRBV7-2 with TRBJ2-7, with D uncertain. This CDR3 region has 12 residues. V was clipped by 1 base and J by 1 base, with 2 bases between them. Germline V gene data show CDR1 as SGHTA and CDR2 as FQGNSA. The chain's CDR3 is CASSLGSYEQYF. In nucleotides, the CDR3 is TGTGCCAGCAGCTTAGGTTCCTACGAGCAGTACTTC.

This rearrangement joins TRBV30 to TRBJ2-1; unclear D gene. CDR1 and CDR2 from the germline V gene are GTSNPN and SVGIG (reference sequence). Trimming removed 6 bases at V and 9 bases at J, with 12 bases between. This CDR3 spans 11 amino acids. CDR3 loop: CACREAVEQFF. CDR3 nucleotides: TGTGCCTGCCGAGAGGCTGTTGAGCAGTTCTTC. The variable domain in full, with the rest retrieved from reference TRBV30 and TRBJ2-1, is SQTIHQWPATLVQPVGSPLSLECTVEGTSNPNLYWYRQAAGRGLQLLFYSVGIGQISSEVPQNLSASRPQDRQFILSSKKLLLSDSGFYLCACREAVEQFFGPGTRLTVL.

The gene calls are TRBV5-1 and TRBJ1-1; 7 bases fit TRBD1. V lost 4 bases, J lost 4 bases, and 4 bases stayed unmatched. The length of the CDR3 is 13 residues. Germline CDR1 and CDR2: SGHRS and YFSETQ. In DNA form, the CDR3 reads TGCGCCAGCAGCGTACCAGGGGGCACTGAAGCTTTCTTT. Protein sequence: CASSVPGGTEAFF.

To note about this clone: Other DNA sequences from this sample encode an identical CDR3 as well. The CDR3 protein is CASSQDRVGYTF. CDR3 nucleotides: TGTGCCAGCAGCCAAGATAGGGTTGGCTACACCTTC. The chain carries TRBV14 and TRBJ1-2; D unclear. V lost 0 bases and J 7 bases, leaving 6 bases between the germline ends. Germline V gives CDR1 SGHDN, CDR2 FVKESK. The CDR3 is 12 residues long.

This clone was counted a few times. This chain uses TRBV30 with TRBJ1-6, with D hard to call. Germline V gene data show CDR1 as GTSNPN and CDR2 as SVGIG (reference sequence). The CDR3 totals 12 residues. Trimming stripped 2 bases from V and 9 bases from J, with 8 bases between. The CDR3, as DNA: TGTGCCTGGAGTCACGGTGGTTCACCCCTCCACTTT. Its protein is CAWSHGGSPLHF.

This rearrangement joins TRBV9 to TRBJ2-3; unclear D gene. This CDR3 region has 16 residues. CDR1 is SGDLS, CDR2 YYNGEE, per germline. Trimming removed 0 bases at V and 4 bases at J, with 15 bases between. The DNA of the CDR3 is TGTGCCAGCAGCGTAGGTCTGACGAATGGTGCAGATACGCAGTATTTT. Its protein product is CASSVGLTNGADTQYF.

There are a few counts of this clone. This chain connects TRBV2 to TRBJ2-5; 13 bases line up with TRBD2. The germline V gene encodes CDR1 SNHLY and CDR2 FYNNEI. CDR3 length: 19 residues. Losses at the gene ends were 8 bases for V and 1 base for J; bases not matched to a gene: 16. CDR3: CASLLGEGLAGRGQETQYF. Here the CDR3 DNA reads TGTGCCAGCCTCCTTGGGGAGGGACTAGCGGGACGTGGCCAAGAGACCCAGTACTTC.

CDR3 in DNA: TGTGCCAGCAGCTTCGGCAGAGGGGAGACCCAGTACTTC. Amino acid sequence: CASSFGRGETQYF. The rearrangement joins TRBV7-9 to TRBJ2-5, with D possibly matching TRBD2 (5 bases). CDR3 size: 13 residues. Trimming shortened V by 3 bases and J by 5 bases, and 10 bases separated the two germline ends. Looked up from germline, CDR1 is SEHNR and CDR2 is FQNEAQ (reference sequence). Supplemented by reference TRBV7-9 and TRBJ2-5, the full variable domain reads DTGVSQNPRHKITKRGQNVTFRCDPISEHNRLYWYRQTLGQGPEFLTYFQNEAQLEKSRLLSDRFSAERPKGSFSTLEIQRTEQGDSAMYLCASSFGRGETQYFGPGTRLLVL.

The V and J genes are TRBV9 and TRBJ2-3; TRBD1 might be the D (6 bases). Per germline, CDR1 SGDLS and CDR2 YYNGEE. The CDR3 covers 13 residues. V was pared by 7 bases and J by 5 bases, with 14 bases between. The CDR3 here is CASSQGRIDTQYF. The CDR3 DNA is TGTGCCAGCTCCCAGGGGCGAATAGATACGCAGTATTTT.

This clone has just a few counts. The chain links TRBV2 to TRBJ1-4; D is possibly TRBD1 (5 bases). The V end was cut by 3 bases, the J end by 2 bases, with 10 bases between. The CDR3 covers 15 residues. Germline V gene sequence: CDR1 SNHLY, CDR2 FYNNEI. CDR3 amino acids: CASSDLGQTNEKLFF. DNA of the CDR3: TGTGCCAGCAGTGACCTGGGGCAGACTAATGAAAAACTGTTTTTT.

This chain joins TRBV6-5 and TRBJ1-6, with D maybe TRBD1 (6 bases). Germline loops: CDR1 MNHEY, CDR2 SVGAGI. With 10 bases removed from V and 6 bases from J, the gap between germline ends came to 13 bases. The CDR3 contains 13 residues. The CDR3 loop is CATRQALNSPLHF. CDR3 DNA: TGTGCCACCCGACAGGCCCTTAATTCACCCCTCCACTTT.

This chain links TRBV19 with TRBJ2-7, with 13 bases lining up with TRBD2. The CDR3 is made up of 17 amino acids. Trimming took 7 bases from V and 7 from J; bases not matched to a gene: 16. Germline CDR1 is LNHDA and CDR2 is SQIVND (reference sequence). The chain's CDR3 is CASTPYGLAGAGQEQYF. The CDR3 DNA reads as TGTGCCAGTACCCCCTACGGACTAGCGGGGGCCGGGCAGGAGCAGTACTTC.

This chain uses TRBV30 with TRBJ1-1; unclear D gene. CDR1 GTSNPN and CDR2 SVGIG come from the germline V gene (reference sequence). Trimming removed 1 base from V and 0 bases from J, with 12 bases in between. The CDR3 totals 15 residues. CDR3 residues: CAWSGRPGLNTEAFF. The DNA for the CDR3 is TGTGCCTGGAGTGGGCGTCCGGGTCTGAACACTGAAGCTTTCTTT.

The chain employs TRBV25-1 and TRBJ1-1; D is possibly TRBD1 (6 bases). This CDR3 contains 14 residues. V was trimmed by 4 bases and J by 11 bases, leaving 20 bases between them. Germline CDR1 and CDR2: MGHDK and SYGVNS. The DNA of the CDR3 is TGTGCCAGCAGTGCACAGGGTGGGGGGGGCGTCGCTTTCTTT. The encoded protein is CASSAQGGGGVAFF.

V and J are TRBV30 and TRBJ2-1, with 10 bases aligning to TRBD2. The trim removed 0 bases at V and 9 bases at J, leaving 8 bases unmatched. CDR3 size: 15 residues. CDR1 is GTSNPN and CDR2 is SVGIG in the germline V gene (reference sequence). The DNA for the CDR3 is TGTGCCTGGAGTGTTCGAGCGGGGGGGCCTGGTGAGCAGTTCTTC. Its protein is CAWSVRAGGPGEQFF.

This clone has a single count. The rearrangement joins TRBV19 to TRBJ2-4, with D possibly being TRBD1 (6 bases). CDR1 is LNHDA and CDR2 is SQIVND in the germline V gene (reference sequence). Trimming took off 5 bases at V and 1 base at J, with 9 bases between the two ends. This CDR3 is 14 amino acids long. CDR3 loop: CASSPQGAKNIQYF. The CDR3 nucleotides are TGTGCCAGTAGTCCCCAGGGGGCCAAAAACATTCAGTACTTC. Supplemented by reference TRBV19 and TRBJ2-4, the full variable domain reads DGGITQSPKYLFRKEGQNVTLSCEQNLNHDAMYWYRQDPGQGLRLIYYSQIVNDFQKGDIAEGYSVSREKKESFPLTVTSAQKNPTAFYLCASSPQGAKNIQYFGAGTRLSVL.

The chain carries TRBV29-1 and TRBJ1-1; TRBD1 is a possible D gene (5 bases). This CDR3 is built from 13 residues. Between the trimmed V and J ends, which lost 7 bases and 0 bases, there was a span of 12 bases. The V gene's germline CDR1 is SQVTM and CDR2 ANQGSEA. The CDR3: CSAMGRMNTEAFF. CDR3 nucleotides: TGCAGCGCTATGGGACGGATGAACACTGAAGCTTTCTTT.

V gene TRBV23-1 combines with J gene TRBJ2-7; unclear D gene. TRBV23-1 is given ORF status, its function remaining uncertain. The CDR3 length is 14 residues. Trimming left V 7 bases short and J 9 bases short, with 22 bases between. The CDR3 coding sequence is TGCGCCAGCACCGCGCGACTCCCTCTCCTGGGGCAGTACTTC. It translates to CASTARLPLLGQYF.

The CDR3 DNA reads as TGCGCCAGCAGCCAAGACCCCCACAGGGTCGGCACTGAAGCTTTCTTT. Translating it yields CASSQDPHRVGTEAFF. The chain has TRBV4-3 and TRBJ1-1, with D possibly TRBD1 on 6 matching bases. Germline V lookup: CDR1 LGHNA, CDR2 YSLEER. The CDR3 is 16 residues long. V was trimmed by 0 bases and J by 4 bases, leaving 15 bases between them.